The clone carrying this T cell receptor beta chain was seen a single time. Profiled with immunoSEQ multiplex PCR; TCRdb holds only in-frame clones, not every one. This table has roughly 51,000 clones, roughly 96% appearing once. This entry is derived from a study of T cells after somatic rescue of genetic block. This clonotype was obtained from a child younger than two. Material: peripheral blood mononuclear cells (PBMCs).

CDR3 DNA sequence: TGTGCCAGCAGCCCAATCCTGGGGGTAGCGGTCTACAATGAGCAGTTCTTC. Residues: CASSPILGVAVYNEQFF. This chain connects TRBV5-4 to TRBJ2-1; TRBD2 might be the D (6 bases). CDR1 and CDR2 (germline): SGHNT, YYREEE (reference sequence). Trimming took off 4 bases at V and 3 bases at J, with 20 bases between the two ends. The CDR3 consists of 17 residues.